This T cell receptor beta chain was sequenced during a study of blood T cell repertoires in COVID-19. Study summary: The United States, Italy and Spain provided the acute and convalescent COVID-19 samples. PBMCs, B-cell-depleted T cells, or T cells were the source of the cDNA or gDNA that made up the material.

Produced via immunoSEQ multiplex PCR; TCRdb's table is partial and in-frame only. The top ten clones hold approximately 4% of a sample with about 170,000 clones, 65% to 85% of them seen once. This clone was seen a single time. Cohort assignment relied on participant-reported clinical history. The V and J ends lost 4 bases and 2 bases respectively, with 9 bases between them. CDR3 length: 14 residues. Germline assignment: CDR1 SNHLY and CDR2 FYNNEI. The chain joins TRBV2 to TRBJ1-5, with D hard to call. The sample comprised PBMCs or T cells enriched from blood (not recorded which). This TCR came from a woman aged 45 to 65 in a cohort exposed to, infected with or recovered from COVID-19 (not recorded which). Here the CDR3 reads CASSVREGNQPQHF. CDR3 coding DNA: TGTGCCAGCAGTGTACGGGAGGGCAATCAGCCCCAGCATTTT.